The present TCR beta chain was sequenced within a study of beta chain features in type 1 diabetes. Whole-study results and caveats: Among patients with Type 1 diabetes, TCRB CDR3s were moderately but significantly shorter in every one of the four CD4+ subsets. Within patients, naive, central memory and Treg TCRB repertoires seemed more similar than within healthy donors.

Remarks on this clone: The antigen is undetermined.

Germline V gene sequence: CDR1 MNHEY, CDR2 SMNVEV (reference sequence). The CDR3 consists of 16 residues. V gave up 6 bases and J gave up 0 bases; unmatched junction bases: 11. Purities in excess of 95% were seen in all sorted populations. The study reverse transcribed the entire isolated RNA, so it sequenced expressed TCRB transcripts. The method was immunoSEQ multiplex PCR; TCRdb's version includes in-frame clones alone and lacks a portion of them. The sample records over 700,000 clones, around a sixth being singletons. Material for sequencing was naive CD4+ T cells from blood. This clonotype was obtained from a woman younger than 35 in good health. The rearrangement uses TRBV27 and TRBJ2-7; TRBD2 matches at 7 bases. CDR3 residues: CASSPGDGGSSYEQYF. As DNA, the CDR3 is TGTGCCAGCAGCCCCGGGGATGGCGGGAGCTCCTACGAGCAGTACTTC.